Below are 23 T cell receptor beta chains sequenced from a single sample in a study of vaccination and CD4 T cells after COVID-19. The study sequenced cultured CD4+ T cell DNA using the Oncomine TCR Beta short-read assay. MiXCR, applied by TCRdb to the PCR reads, yields one record per CDR3 protein. The sample has some 15,000 distinct CDR3 sequences, roughly 25% seen once; the top ten hold approximately 23%. Their target antigens are unknown. The treatment is: approximately 9-day PBMC culture with coronavirus spike peptide pools or control peptides (ViraFEST assay). The sequencing sample was made of cultured CD4+ T cells from blood. The origin of the receptors is a human donor with COVID-19.

By frequency in the sample, this clonotype is medium-sized. Written as DNA, the CDR3 is TGCAGTGCTAGATCCCTCACTAGCGGGGGGTGGTCCGGGGAGCTGTTTTTT. Its translation is CSARSLTSGGWSGELFF. This sequence joins TRBV20-1 and TRBJ2-2, with 12 bases identical to TRBD2. Germline V gives CDR1 DFQATT, CDR2 SNEGSKA (reference sequence). This CDR3 is built from 17 residues. J lost 6 bases, V lost 2 bases, and 10 bases had no gene match.

The rearrangement links TRBV28 to TRBJ2-7, with 9 bases identical to TRBD1. Trimming cost V 6 bases and J 4 bases; bases outside gene matches: 7. This CDR3 has 14 amino acids. Germline V lookup: CDR1 MDHEN, CDR2 SYDVKM. In nucleotides, the CDR3 is TGTGCCAGCAGATTCCGGGACAGGGTTTACGAGCAGTACTTC. This sequence encodes CASRFRDRVYEQYF.

A few counts support this clonotype. This chain connects TRBV11-3 to TRBJ2-5, with 7 bases fitting TRBD1. The V segment lost 1 base and the J segment 2 bases; nucleotides outside the gene matches: 1. This CDR3 is 14 amino acids long. In germline, CDR1 is SGHNT, CDR2 YENEEA. Here the CDR3 DNA reads TGTGCCAGCAGCTTAGGGGGACAGCAAGAGACCCAGTACTTC. It codes for CASSLGGQQETQYF.

Comment on this clonotype: At one boundary the junction diverges from the germline segment, which might be a read error. This chain connects TRBV7-6 to TRBJ1-6, with D unresolved. Germline lookup yields CDR1 SGHVS and CDR2 FNYEAQ. The CDR3 consists of 16 residues. The CDR3 reads CASRLAVRERASPLHF. The CDR3 nucleotides are TGTGCCAGCAGATTAGCCGTTCGGGAGAGGGCTTCACCCCTCCACTTT.

In this sample, this clonotype is medium-sized. The chain combines TRBV15 with TRBJ1-6, with 7 bases fitting TRBD1. The CDR3 sequence is 17 residues long. Unmatched junction bases numbered 13, after V lost 5 bases and J lost 6 bases. Germline V gives CDR1 LNHNV, CDR2 YYDKDF (reference sequence). The CDR3 loop is CATSQLQTGTLNSPLHF. The CDR3 DNA reads as TGTGCCACCAGCCAGCTCCAGACAGGGACCCTTAATTCACCCCTCCACTTT.

The rearrangement joins TRBV2 to TRBJ2-2, with TRBD1 matching over 7 bases. The ends lost 6 bases at V and 6 bases at J; junction bases unmatched: 13. Germline V CDR1 and CDR2: SNHLY, FYNNEI. CDR3 length: 16 residues. In DNA form, the CDR3 reads TGTGCCAGCAGATCCTACAGGGGAAGTTTCGCCGGGGAGCTGTTTTTT. Translating it yields CASRSYRGSFAGELFF.

This clonotype appeared a few times. The chain couples TRBV20-1 to TRBJ1-6, with a tentative D call TRBD1 (6 bases). The germline V gene encodes CDR1 DFQATT and CDR2 SNEGSKA (reference sequence). The CDR3 loop spans 15 amino acids. Trimming removed 6 bases at V and 4 bases at J, with 16 bases between. CDR3 in amino acids: CSAQSGGVYNSPLHF. The DNA for the CDR3 is TGCAGTGCCCAATCGGGGGGCGTTTATAATTCACCCCTCCACTTT.

This clonotype was counted between two and nine times. The genes are TRBV6-1 and TRBJ2-3; TRBD1 is a possible D gene (6 bases). From germline, CDR1 is MNHNS and CDR2 SASEGT. The ends were cut back, 7 bases at V and 4 bases at J, with 12 bases in the middle. This CDR3 comprises 13 residues. As DNA, the CDR3 is TGTGCCAGCACTATACAGGGCTCAGATACGCAGTATTTT. Translation: CASTIQGSDTQYF.

This clonotype came up a few times. The V call is TRBV12-3 or TRBV12-4, the J call TRBJ1-1; D is possibly TRBD1 (5 bases). V was trimmed by 6 bases and J by 6 bases, leaving 11 bases between them. The CDR3 has 12 amino acids. The CDR3 DNA reads TGTGCCAGCAGACCCGGGGGGGCTGAAGCTTTCTTT. Its translation: CASRPGGAEAFF.

This clonotype was seen more than once but under ten times. V and J are TRBV5-4 and TRBJ1-6; 7 nucleotides match TRBD1. This CDR3 has 14 residues. CDR1 SGHNT and CDR2 YYREEE come from the germline V gene (reference sequence). J was trimmed by 7 bases and V by 4 bases; bases with no gene match: 5. The CDR3: CASSNGQENSPLHF. The CDR3, as DNA: TGTGCCAGCAGCAACGGACAGGAGAATTCACCCCTCCACTTT.

A few counts support this clonotype. The chain recombines TRBV11-2 with TRBJ2-1; 7 nucleotides match TRBD2. Germline loops: CDR1 SGHAT, CDR2 FQNNGV. After removal of 5 bases from V and 5 bases from J, the junction contained 9 bases not matched to a gene. The CDR3 has 15 amino acids. The CDR3 reads CASSPDWAGDNEQFF. The CDR3 DNA sequence: TGTGCCAGCAGCCCCGACTGGGCGGGGGACAATGAGCAGTTCTTC.

This clonotype was observed a handful of times. The chain has TRBV6-2 or TRBV6-3 and TRBJ1-2, with D unresolved. V was clipped by 6 bases and J by 6 bases, with 11 bases between them. The CDR3 is made up of 12 amino acids. Germline-derived CDR1 and CDR2 are MNHEY and SVGEGT. This chain's CDR3 is CASSLRSNGYTF. CDR3 in DNA: TGTGCCAGCAGCCTAAGATCCAATGGCTACACCTTC.

This rearrangement joins TRBV28 to TRBJ2-7, with TRBD1 matching 7 bases. Unmatched junction bases numbered 9, after V lost 7 bases and J lost 3 bases. The CDR3 loop spans 14 amino acids. Per germline, CDR1 MDHEN and CDR2 SYDVKM. Here the CDR3 DNA reads TGTGCCAGCAAAAAAGGGGACAGAAGCTACGAGCAGTACTTC. Amino acid sequence: CASKKGDRSYEQYF.

The gene calls are TRBV3-1 and TRBJ1-6; 7 bases are a match to TRBD1. J lost 6 bases, V lost 2 bases, and 7 bases had no gene match. The CDR3 has 16 amino acids. The V gene's germline CDR1 is LGHDT and CDR2 YNNKEL (reference sequence). Written as DNA, the CDR3 is TGTGCCAGCAGCCAACCGGACAGGCGATTTAATTCACCCCTCCACTTT. This translates into CASSQPDRRFNSPLHF.

The rearrangement links TRBV7-9 to TRBJ2-1, with TRBD2 identical over 8 bases. The V segment lost 4 bases and the J segment 6 bases; nucleotides outside the gene matches: 5. CDR1 is SEHNR, CDR2 FQNEAQ, per germline (reference sequence). The CDR3 consists of 14 residues. This chain's CDR3 is CASSSSGGRNEQFF. The CDR3 DNA follows: TGTGCCAGCAGCTCCAGCGGGGGCCGCAATGAGCAGTTCTTC.

This clonotype was observed a handful of times. The CDR3 here is CAWSDPWTVAEAFF. Written as DNA, the CDR3 is TGTGCCTGGAGTGACCCTTGGACAGTTGCTGAAGCTTTCTTT. This chain uses TRBV30 with TRBJ1-1; D possibly corresponds to TRBD1 (6 bases). Looked up from germline, CDR1 is GTSNPN and CDR2 is SVGIG (reference sequence). The CDR3 spans 14 residues. V was pared by 1 base and J by 6 bases, with 15 bases between.

This clonotype was found a few times. The rearrangement uses TRBV6-5 and TRBJ2-7; weak D call: TRBD1 (5 bases). The CDR3 runs 17 residues. Trimming shortened V by 0 bases and J by 3 bases, and 18 bases separated the two germline ends. Looked up from germline, CDR1 is MNHEY and CDR2 is SVGAGI. The CDR3 DNA sequence: TGTGCCAGCAGTTACTCGCATTATAAGGGGCACTACTACGAGCAGTACTTC. Residues: CASSYSHYKGHYYEQYF.

V and J are TRBV5-4 and TRBJ1-2; tentative D call: TRBD1 (5 bases). The CDR3 extends over 15 amino acids. The V and J ends lost 4 bases and 2 bases respectively, with 15 bases between them. CDR1 SGHNT and CDR2 YYREEE come from the germline V gene (reference sequence). The CDR3 sequence: CASSPQGGANYGYTF. CDR3 in DNA: TGTGCCAGCAGCCCTCAGGGCGGGGCAAACTATGGCTACACCTTC. The whole variable domain, remainder taken from reference TRBV5-4 and TRBJ1-2, is ETGVTQSPTHLIKTRGQQVTLRCSSQSGHNTVSWYQQALGQGPQFIFQYYREEENGRGNFPPRFSGLQFPNYSSELNVNALELDDSALYLCASSPQGGANYGYTFGSGTRLTVV.

This clonotype was recorded only once. The CDR3 sequence: CASVQPILSYEQYF. The DNA for the CDR3 is TGTGCCAGCGTGCAGCCAATATTATCCTACGAGCAGTACTTC. The chain links TRBV2 to TRBJ2-7; D uncertain. V dropped 8 bases and J dropped 1 base, with 15 bases sitting between them. Germline V gives CDR1 SNHLY, CDR2 FYNNEI. The CDR3 totals 14 residues.

This rearrangement joins TRBV20-1 to TRBJ2-7; D is possibly TRBD2 (5 bases). Looked up from germline, CDR1 is DFQATT and CDR2 is SNEGSKA (reference sequence). The CDR3 consists of 13 residues. Trimming removed 2 bases from V and 1 base from J, with 9 bases in between. CDR3 region: CSARLPGSYEQYF. CDR3 nucleotides: TGCAGTGCTAGACTACCGGGATCCTACGAGCAGTACTTC.

This clonotype was detected a few times. The chain uses TRBV7-2 and TRBJ1-1; unclear D gene. The CDR3 runs to 14 residues. V lost 5 bases and J lost 6, with 16 bases in between. The germline gives CDR1 SGHTA, CDR2 FQGNSA. For the CDR3, the DNA is TGTGCCAGCAGCATAACCTATTTTACCCCTGAAGCTTTCTTT. Its protein is CASSITYFTPEAFF.

V usage is TRBV6-1 and J usage is TRBJ1-1, with D perhaps TRBD1 (6 bases). Germline lookup yields CDR1 MNHNS and CDR2 SASEGT. The CDR3 has 15 residues. V was shortened by 7 bases and J by 4 bases, with 19 bases between the two germline ends. Here the CDR3 reads CASTSFSGGRTEAFF. Written as DNA, the CDR3 is TGTGCCAGCACTTCCTTCTCGGGGGGGCGCACTGAAGCTTTCTTT.

J is TRBJ2-2 and V is TRBV7-8; D is possibly TRBD1 (5 bases). V was shortened by 5 bases and J by 6 bases, with 22 bases between the two germline ends. This CDR3 is 17 amino acids long. From germline, CDR1 is SGHVS and CDR2 FQNEAQ. CDR3 coding DNA: TGTGCCAGCAGCGAGACTGGAGCCTCTGGGGCACCCGGGGAGCTGTTTTTT. This translates into CASSETGASGAPGELFF.